This is a list of T cell receptor beta chains from one sample in a study of blood T cells in healthy people across ages. MiXCR, run by TCRdb on the 5' RACE reads, gives a single entry per CDR3 protein. The sample lists about 680,000 distinct CDR3 sequences, 45% to 50% seen once, with approximately 32% in the top ten. Sequences were obtained from blood. The receptors here all came from a woman aged 60-70 years in good health. CDR3s include the opening cysteine and the closing phenylalanine or tryptophan. Each record gives: CDR3 DNA, CDR3 protein, D gene, V gene, J gene, clone size. D genes are given only for firm matches. Clone size, where shown, is once, few, many, or a class for clones that have expanded.

TGTGCCAGCAGCATTGGGGCAGGGGGGAAGAATGAGCAGTTCTTC	CASSIGAGGKNEQFF	-	TRBV28	TRBJ2-1	-
TGCAGTGCTGGGGCGGCTAGCGGGAGGTCAAATGAGCAGTTCTTC	CSAGAASGRSNEQFF	TRBD2	TRBV20-1	TRBJ2-1	-
TGTGCCAGCAGTATCAGGGGCGTCCGGGAGACCCAGTACTTC	CASSIRGVRETQYF	-	TRBV27	TRBJ2-5	few
TGCAGTGCTAGAGACCCAAGACAGGGTGGGGATGAGCAGTTCTTC	CSARDPRQGGDEQFF	TRBD1	TRBV20-1	TRBJ2-1	-
TGTGCCAGCAGCGAGACAGAGAGCTCCTACAATGAGCAGTTCTTC	CASSETESSYNEQFF	-	TRBV7-3	TRBJ2-1	few
TGTGCCAGCTCACCGGGACAGCGTGCAGAGACCCAGTACTTC	CASSPGQRAETQYF	TRBD1	TRBV18	TRBJ2-5	many
TGTGCCTGCAGCTTAGCGAGGCTAGCGGGAGGCCGCTCCTACAATGAGCAGTTCTTC	CACSLARLAGGRSYNEQFF	TRBD2	TRBV7-8	TRBJ2-1	-
TGTGCCAGCAGCTTAGTCCTGGCTCGGGATGAGCAGTTCTTC	CASSLVLARDEQFF	-	TRBV11-1	TRBJ2-1	-
TGTGCCAGCAGCTTCACTAGCGGTTTGGGTTCCTACGAGCAGTACTTC	CASSFTSGLGSYEQYF	TRBD2	TRBV7-2	TRBJ2-7	few
TGTGCCAGCAGCCCCCTGGGGCGAGGAAATTCACCCCTCCACTTT	CASSPLGRGNSPLHF	-	TRBV9	TRBJ1-6	few
TGTGCCAGCAGCCCTAGACTAGCGGGAGGGCCCTACAATGAGCAGTTCTTC	CASSPRLAGGPYNEQFF	TRBD2	TRBV7-2	TRBJ2-1	few
TGTGCCAGCAGCCCTAGCGGGATTAGTAATGAGCAGTTCTTC	CASSPSGISNEQFF	TRBD2	TRBV4-2	TRBJ2-1	-
TGTGCCAGCAGAGTATTCCCAACTGGGACTAGCGGTTCTTGGGGTGTGAATGAGCAGTTCTTC	CASRVFPTGTSGSWGVNEQFF	TRBD2	TRBV28	TRBJ2-1	-
TGCAGTGTGGCGGGAGGTTCCTACAATGAGCAGTTCTTC	CSVAGGSYNEQFF	TRBD2	TRBV20-1	TRBJ2-1	-
TGTGCCAGCAGTGCCCTCGAAAGGAGGGCCAATGAGCAGTTCTTC	CASSALERRANEQFF	-	TRBV28	TRBJ2-1	-
TGCGCCAGCAGCTTATCCCCCTTCTCCTGCAATGAGCAGTTCTTC	CASSLSPFSCNEQFF	-	TRBV5-1	TRBJ2-1	-
TGTGCCAGCAGCGTAGTAGCCCCGTCGGAGACCCAGTACTTC	CASSVVAPSETQYF	-	TRBV7-9	TRBJ2-5	-
TGTGCCAGGATTAATACAAATACCGGACTCCTATACGAGCAGTACTTC	CARINTNTGLLYEQYF	-	TRBV7-2	TRBJ2-7	-
TGTGCCAGCAGTACACCGGGACAGATCTACGAGCAGTACTTC	CASSTPGQIYEQYF	TRBD1	TRBV27	TRBJ2-7	-
TGTGCCAGCAGCCGAGGGATGTGGACCGAAGATAACTATGGCTACACCTTC	CASSRGMWTEDNYGYTF	-	TRBV7-2	TRBJ1-2	-
TGTGCCAGCTCACCGCCTCGGACAGGAAATTCACCCCTCCACTTT	CASSPPRTGNSPLHF	TRBD1	TRBV18	TRBJ1-6	-
TGTGCCAGCAGCAAACAGGGGCAAGAAGATACGCAGTATTTT	CASSKQGQEDTQYF	TRBD1	TRBV7-2	TRBJ2-3	-
TGTGCCAGCAGCCCGACGTGGGAGCGGTTCTACGAGCAGTACTTC	CASSPTWERFYEQYF	-	TRBV3-1	TRBJ2-7	few
TGTGCCAGCAGCCCACCGGGACTAGGCTACGAGCAGTACTTC	CASSPPGLGYEQYF	TRBD2	TRBV11-2	TRBJ2-7	-
TGCAGTGCTAGAGCCGCGGGAAGTGGGGCGCTCTATGGCTACACCTTC	CSARAAGSGALYGYTF	-	TRBV20-1	TRBJ1-2	few
TGCGCCAGCAGCCAAGATAGGAGGGACCAAGAGACCCAGTACTTC	CASSQDRRDQETQYF	-	TRBV4-3	TRBJ2-5	once
TGCAGTGCTGTGACGGGACTAGGTGGGCGCGAGCAGTACTTC	CSAVTGLGGREQYF	TRBD2	TRBV20-1	TRBJ2-7	once